These 28 T cell receptor beta chains originate from one sample sequenced in a study of cytomegalovirus exposure and HLA in healthy donors. The PCR contained 60 Vbeta and 13 Jbeta primers. Method: immunoSEQ multiplex PCR; TCRdb's copy keeps in-frame clones and lacks some. Recorded for this sample: tens of thousands of clones. Sequenced input: PBMCs. The receptors were gathered from a woman in her 30s in good health and CMV-seronegative.

This chain uses TRBV29-1 with TRBJ1-1, with 7 bases matching TRBD1. Germline V gene lookup returns CDR1 SQVTM and CDR2 ANQGSEA. The CDR3 is made up of 14 amino acids. V lost 4 bases and J lost 1; bases outside the gene matches: 6. CDR3 nucleotide sequence: TGCAGCGTTGTACAGGGGCCCCAGAACACTGAAGCTTTCTTT. Translated: CSVVQGPQNTEAFF.

The rearrangement joins TRBV11-2 to TRBJ2-7; D is undetermined. Germline V gene lookup returns CDR1 SGHAT and CDR2 FQNNGV. With 5 bases removed from V and 3 bases from J, the gap between germline ends came to 14 bases. The CDR3 consists of 14 residues. Here the CDR3 reads CASSRDPVGYEQYF. As DNA, the CDR3 is TGTGCCAGCAGCCGCGATCCGGTCGGCTACGAGCAGTACTTC.

The V and J genes are TRBV28 and TRBJ1-2; D perhaps matches TRBD1 (6 bases). Trimming cost V 1 base and J 3 bases, with 6 bases left between them. CDR3 length: 13 amino acids. Germline V gene lookup returns CDR1 MDHEN and CDR2 SYDVKM. CDR3 nucleotide sequence: TGTGCCAGCAGTTTATCAGGGGACTATGGCTACACCTTC. This encodes CASSLSGDYGYTF.

The rearrangement joins TRBV6-1 to TRBJ2-7, with D perhaps matching TRBD1 (5 bases). Between the trimmed V and J ends, which lost 5 bases and 2 bases, there was a span of 16 bases. The CDR3 runs 15 residues. Germline V gives CDR1 MNHNS, CDR2 SASEGT. The CDR3 bases are TGTGCCAGCAGTTTGACAGTGAGGCTCCCCTACGAGCAGTACTTC. Its translation: CASSLTVRLPYEQYF.

Here the CDR3 reads CASSMTSGRMAEQFF. In DNA, the CDR3 is TGTGCCAGCAGCATGACTAGCGGGAGGATGGCTGAGCAGTTCTTC. V is TRBV7-9 and J is TRBJ2-1; 13 nucleotides agree with TRBD2. The CDR3 runs 15 residues. Germline V gene sequence: CDR1 SEHNR, CDR2 FQNEAQ (reference sequence). V lost 5 bases, J lost 9 bases, and 7 bases stayed unmatched.

The rearrangement uses TRBV6-1 and TRBJ2-7, with TRBD1 identical over 7 bases. The V and J ends lost 6 bases and 3 bases, in that order; junction bases with no gene match: 2. This CDR3 contains 12 residues. The V gene's germline CDR1 is MNHNS and CDR2 SASEGT. The CDR3 protein is CASSTGDYEQYF. In DNA form, the CDR3 reads TGTGCCAGCAGCACAGGGGACTACGAGCAGTACTTC.

V is TRBV4-2 and J is TRBJ2-3, with 10 bases fitting TRBD1. V trimming: 4 bases; J trimming: 4 bases; junction bases outside the gene matches: 8. The CDR3 is 16 amino acids. The germline V gene has CDR1 LGHNA and CDR2 YNFKEQ. This chain's CDR3 is CASSPTPGQGSDTQYF. Written as DNA, the CDR3 is TGTGCCAGCAGCCCCACTCCGGGACAGGGGTCAGATACGCAGTATTTT.

In DNA form, the CDR3 reads TGTGCCAGCAGCCAAGATAAGAGGGAGCGGTTAGGCGAGCAGTACTTC. Encoded protein: CASSQDKRERLGEQYF. This chain connects TRBV4-2 to TRBJ2-7, with a tentative D call TRBD2 (5 bases). Trimming cost V 0 bases and J 6 bases, with 18 bases left between them. The V gene's germline CDR1 is LGHNA and CDR2 YNFKEQ. This CDR3 region has 16 residues.

This chain uses TRBV7-9 with TRBJ2-1; TRBD1 aligns across 8 bases. V lost 7 bases, J lost 3 bases, and 5 bases stayed unmatched. The CDR3 spans 14 residues. The germline V gene encodes CDR1 SEHNR and CDR2 FQNEAQ (reference sequence). CDR3 residues: CASKAQGVYNEQFF. CDR3 DNA: TGTGCCAGCAAGGCACAGGGGGTCTACAATGAGCAGTTCTTC.

This chain connects TRBV6-1 to TRBJ2-1; the D gene is possibly TRBD2 (7 bases). The V end was cut by 1 base, the J end by 3 bases, with 16 bases between. CDR1 is MNHNS, CDR2 SASEGT, per germline. This CDR3 comprises 17 residues. CDR3 sequence (DNA): TGTGCCAGCAGTGAAGAGGGGGGGGAGGGCCTCTACAATGAGCAGTTCTTC. It is translated as CASSEEGGEGLYNEQFF.

The chain is built from TRBV6-1 and TRBJ1-1; D is unresolved. The CDR3 contains 13 residues. Germline loops: CDR1 MNHNS, CDR2 SASEGT. Deletions cut 3 bases from V and 1 base from J, with 6 bases between. DNA of the CDR3: TGTGCCAGCAGTGACATGAGGAACACTGAAGCTTTCTTT. It specifies CASSDMRNTEAFF.

This chain uses TRBV5-5 with TRBJ1-2; D gene ambiguous. CDR3 length: 13 residues. Germline CDR1 SGHKS, CDR2 YYEKEE (reference sequence). Trimming left V 4 bases short and J 2 bases short, with 9 bases between. The chain's CDR3 is CASSHTPNYGYTF. The CDR3 nucleotides are TGTGCCAGCAGCCACACACCCAACTATGGCTACACCTTC.

This chain links TRBV7-6 with TRBJ2-7; TRBD2 aligns across 10 bases. CDR3 length: 15 amino acids. V lost 2 bases to trimming and J lost 7 bases; unmatched junction nucleotides: 8. Germline V gene lookup returns CDR1 SGHVS and CDR2 FNYEAQ. The CDR3 sequence: CASSLLAGEAGEQYF. CDR3 nucleotide sequence: TGTGCCAGCAGCTTACTAGCGGGGGAGGCAGGTGAGCAGTACTTC. Based on the CDR3 plus reference TRBV7-6 and TRBJ2-7, the full variable domain is GAGVSQSPRYKVTKRGQDVALRCDPISGHVSLYWYRQALGQGPEFLTYFNYEAQQDKSGLPNDRFSAERPEGSISTLTIQRTEQRDSAMYRCASSLLAGEAGEQYFGPGTRLTVT.

The genes are TRBV15 and TRBJ2-7, with D perhaps TRBD2 (5 bases). Looked up from germline, CDR1 is LNHNV and CDR2 is YYDKDF (reference sequence). Deletions cut 8 bases from V and 6 bases from J, with 14 bases between. The CDR3 is 12 residues long. The CDR3 DNA reads as TGTGCCACCGAGGGCGCCGGTACCGAGCAGTACTTC. Translated, it gives CATEGAGTEQYF.

CDR3 bases: TGTGCCAGCTCACCACCAACAGCAGGAAGTGGCTACACCTTC. It encodes CASSPPTAGSGYTF. This chain links TRBV18 with TRBJ1-2; D not certain. This CDR3 spans 14 amino acids. Germline CDR1 and CDR2: KGHSH and LQKENI. The V and J ends lost 0 bases and 7 bases respectively, with 12 bases between them.

The rearrangement uses TRBV25-1 and TRBJ2-2, with 9 bases lining up with TRBD1. This CDR3 has 14 residues. CDR1 is MGHDK and CDR2 is SYGVNS in the germline V gene. Losses at the gene ends were 6 bases for V and 3 bases for J; bases not matched to a gene: 2. The CDR3 DNA sequence: TGTGCCAGCAGACAGGGGGCGGACACCGGGGAGCTGTTTTTT. Protein: CASRQGADTGELFF.

This rearrangement joins TRBV4-1 to TRBJ1-1; TRBD1 matches at 7 bases. Unmatched junction bases numbered 2, after V lost 4 bases and J lost 0 bases. CDR1 is MGHRA and CDR2 is YSYEKL in the germline V gene. CDR3 length: 14 residues. This CDR3 is CASSPGQLNTEAFF. The CDR3 DNA reads as TGCGCCAGCAGCCCGGGACAGCTGAACACTGAAGCTTTCTTT.

The chain combines TRBV7-9 with TRBJ2-2, with a weak D call TRBD1 (6 bases). CDR1 is SEHNR and CDR2 is FQNEAQ in the germline V gene (reference sequence). This CDR3 has 15 amino acids. V was cut by 7 bases and J by 0 bases, with 12 bases left in between. The CDR3 DNA sequence: TGTGCCAGCACCCAGGCAGGGGCGAACACCGGGGAGCTGTTTTTT. It is translated as CASTQAGANTGELFF.

This rearrangement joins TRBV30 to TRBJ2-5, with TRBD2 matching 13 bases. From germline, CDR1 is GTSNPN and CDR2 SVGIG (reference sequence). This CDR3 spans 14 amino acids. The trim removed 5 bases at V and 7 bases at J, leaving 7 bases unmatched. CDR3 residues: CAWGLAGVDGTQYF. In nucleotides, the CDR3 is TGTGCCTGGGGACTAGCGGGGGTTGATGGGACCCAGTACTTC.

The chain employs TRBV5-5 and TRBJ1-1; 7 bases agree with TRBD1. Trimming at V came to 0 bases and at J to 4 bases, leaving 3 bases not matched to a gene. CDR3 length equals 14 residues. CDR1 is SGHKS, CDR2 YYEKEE, per germline (reference sequence). CDR3 amino acids: CASSLVPGGTEAFF. The CDR3 region has the DNA TGTGCCAGCAGCTTGGTTCCAGGGGGCACTGAAGCTTTCTTT.

The chain carries TRBV6-1 and TRBJ2-7; 7 bases fit TRBD2. The V gene's germline CDR1 is MNHNS and CDR2 SASEGT. Trimming removed 5 bases from V and 2 bases from J; junction bases left unmatched: 6. This CDR3 contains 14 residues. The CDR3: CASSPRGRAYEQYF. CDR3 in DNA: TGTGCCAGCAGTCCCCGGGGGAGGGCCTACGAGCAGTACTTC.

The V and J genes are TRBV9 and TRBJ1-1, with D tentatively TRBD1 (6 bases). CDR1 and CDR2 (germline): SGDLS, YYNGEE. This CDR3 is built from 16 residues. The germline V and J ends were trimmed by 3 bases and 2 bases, with 17 bases remaining between them. This CDR3 reads CASSAGTGGLNTEAFF. The CDR3 DNA reads TGTGCCAGCAGCGCCGGGACGGGGGGGCTTAACACTGAAGCTTTCTTT.

This chain connects TRBV7-9 to TRBJ2-1, with no clear D. Germline V lookup: CDR1 SEHNR, CDR2 FQNEAQ (reference sequence). CDR3 length equals 13 residues. V lost 5 bases, J lost 10 bases, and 15 bases lay in between. The CDR3 here is CASSQDVVSEQFF. The CDR3 DNA follows: TGTGCCAGCAGCCAGGATGTTGTAAGCGAGCAGTTCTTC.

The rearrangement uses TRBV9 and TRBJ2-2; 7 bases align to TRBD1. The trim removed 4 bases at V and 6 bases at J, leaving 9 bases unmatched. Per the germline V gene, CDR1 is SGDLS and CDR2 is YYNGEE. The CDR3 runs 15 residues. CDR3 loop: CASSLRQGSAGELFF. Here the CDR3 DNA reads TGTGCCAGCAGCTTGAGACAGGGTTCAGCCGGGGAGCTGTTTTTT.

J is TRBJ2-2 and V is TRBV7-9; D unresolved. The germline V and J ends were trimmed by 5 bases and 7 bases, with 11 bases remaining between them. The CDR3 is 13 residues long. The germline V gene has CDR1 SEHNR and CDR2 FQNEAQ (reference sequence). The CDR3 DNA reads TGTGCCAGCAGCCAAACAGAAAACGGGGAGCTGTTTTTT. Its protein is CASSQTENGELFF.

The chain links TRBV7-8 to TRBJ2-2; D call uncertain. This CDR3 region has 14 residues. Germline V gene sequence: CDR1 SGHVS, CDR2 FQNEAQ. The ends were cut back, 3 bases at V and 7 bases at J, with 12 bases in the middle. CDR3 in amino acids: CASSFILFGGELFF. CDR3 in DNA: TGTGCCAGCAGCTTTATTCTTTTCGGCGGGGAGCTGTTTTTT. Combining the CDR3 with reference TRBV7-8 and TRBJ2-2 gives the whole variable domain GAGVSQSPRYKVAKRGQDVALRCDPISGHVSLFWYQQALGQGPEFLTYFQNEAQLDKSGLPSDRFFAERPEGSVSTLKIQRTQQEDSAVYLCASSFILFGGELFFGEGSRLTVL.

The genes are TRBV5-6 and TRBJ2-1; D possibly corresponds to TRBD2 (5 bases). V was trimmed by 3 bases and J by 9 bases, leaving 25 bases between them. Germline V CDR1 and CDR2: SGHDT, YYEEEE. The CDR3 runs 17 residues. CDR3 DNA: TGTGCCAGCAGCTCCAGCTACCGGACTCCCCTAGGTTCTGAGCAGTTCTTC. This gives the protein CASSSSYRTPLGSEQFF.

The J gene is TRBJ2-7, the V gene TRBV18; 8 nucleotides match TRBD2. The CDR3 length is 13 residues. Germline V gene lookup returns CDR1 KGHSH and CDR2 LQKENI. The ends lost 3 bases at V and 3 bases at J; junction bases unmatched: 1. In nucleotides, the CDR3 is TGTGCCAGCTCACCGGGACTAGTCTACGAGCAGTACTTC. The encoded protein is CASSPGLVYEQYF.